A selection of T cell receptor beta chains follows, all from one sample in a study of shared clonotypes between healthy human individuals. Some clones are missing from TCRdb's copy, which holds only in-frame ones; the method was immunoSEQ multiplex PCR. The data show about 2.1 million clones, 85% to 95% seen once. The sequenced sample consisted of naive CD8+ T cells from PBMCs. All receptors come from a man younger than 30 in good health. Some clones in this sample may be carry-over from other donors' samples. Both conserved end residues are part of each CDR3. The D gene is left open where the match is weak. The size field is filled for only some rows; it gives once, few, many or a size class.

j_call clone_size v_call d_call cdr3_nt cdr3_aa
TRBJ2-2 NA TRBV15 NA TGTGCCACCTCGAACACCGGGGAGCTGTTTTTT CATSNTGELFF
TRBJ1-6 NA TRBV6-6 NA TGTGCCAGCAGTCACGGGGGTTCACCCCTCCACTTT CASSHGGSPLHF
TRBJ2-1 NA TRBV10-2 NA TGCGCCAGCAGTGCGAACAGGGACCATGAGCAGTTCTTC CASSANRDHEQFF
TRBJ2-7 NA TRBV19 NA TGTGCCAGTAGTATTGGGGACTCCACCTACGAGCAGTACTTC CASSIGDSTYEQYF
TRBJ1-2 NA TRBV14 NA TGTGCCAGCAGCCAAGACCGAGGATGGGGTGGCTACACCTTC CASSQDRGWGGYTF
TRBJ2-7 once TRBV7-9 NA TGTGCCAGCAGCTTAGACGCGGCAAACTACGAGCAGTACTTC CASSLDAANYEQYF
TRBJ2-3 NA TRBV7-9 TRBD1 TGTGCCAGCAGCCACCGGGACAGGTTAACAGATACGCAGTATTTT CASSHRDRLTDTQYF
TRBJ2-1 NA TRBV4-1 NA TGCGCCAGCAGCCAAGATCACACCTACCCCTACAATGAGCAGTTCTTC CASSQDHTYPYNEQFF
TRBJ2-4 NA TRBV27 NA TGTGCCAGCAGTTTAACTAGAGGTGGTCTAGCCAAAAACATTCAGTACTTC CASSLTRGGLAKNIQYF
TRBJ2-1 NA TRBV12-5 NA TGTGCTAGTTGGGACTCGAGCTCCTACAATGAGCAGTTCTTC CASWDSSSYNEQFF
TRBJ2-1 NA TRBV27 NA TGTGCCAGCAGTTTATGGGTTCCGTTTCATAACAATGAGCAGTTCTTC CASSLWVPFHNNEQFF
TRBJ1-2 NA TRBV9 NA TGTGCCAGCAGCGAATCGGGGGGGCTCGACTATGGCTACACCTTC CASSESGGLDYGYTF
TRBJ1-3 once TRBV2 NA TGTGCCAGCAGTGAAGCGACGGGACAACTTACGGGCACCATATATTTT CASSEATGQLTGTIYF
TRBJ2-7 once TRBV6-5 NA TGTGCCAGCAGCTCTCTCAGGGGCAGCTACGAGCAGTACTTC CASSSLRGSYEQYF
TRBJ2-7 NA TRBV7-2 TRBD2 TGTGCCAGCAGCACGGGACTAGCGACCTACGAGCAGTACTTC CASSTGLATYEQYF
TRBJ1-1 NA TRBV2 TRBD1 TGTGCCAGCAGACTAACAGGGGCTAAGGGGACTGAAGCTTTCTTT CASRLTGAKGTEAFF
TRBJ2-5 NA TRBV30 TRBD1 TGTGCCTGGAGTTGGGACAGCCAAGAGACCCAGTACTTC CAWSWDSQETQYF
TRBJ1-1 few TRBV27 NA TGTGCCAGCAGTCTCCGGGGAGTGTGGGACACTGAAGCTTTCTTT CASSLRGVWDTEAFF
TRBJ1-1 NA TRBV7-9 NA TGTGCCAGCAGCCTGGACAGCTACCAGAACACTGAAGCTTTCTTT CASSLDSYQNTEAFF
TRBJ2-5 once TRBV7-9 NA TGTGCCAGCAGCTTCGGATTTTTGGAGACCCAGTACTTC CASSFGFLETQYF
TRBJ2-1 NA TRBV7-3 TRBD2 TGTGCCAGCAGCTCCGGGACTAGGTACTACAATGAGCAGTTCTTC CASSSGTRYYNEQFF
TRBJ2-1 NA TRBV27 NA TGTGCCAGCAGTTCAAACCCCCGACAGGTGCTCTACAATGAGCAGTTCTTC CASSSNPRQVLYNEQFF
TRBJ2-5 NA TRBV4-1 NA TGCGCCAGCAGCCAAGGAGAATTCTGGGGGGAAGAGACCCAGTACTTC CASSQGEFWGEETQYF
TRBJ1-1 NA TRBV6-5 NA TGTGCCAGCAGTTACGACCATGGCGGGGCTGAAGCTTTCTTT CASSYDHGGAEAFF
TRBJ1-2 NA TRBV6-5 NA TGTGCCAGCAGTTACTCGGCAGGATACGGCTACACCTTC CASSYSAGYGYTF
TRBJ2-1 once TRBV11-3 NA TGTGCCAGCAGCTTATTGGGGGGCATGGTTAATGAGCAGTTCTTC CASSLLGGMVNEQFF
TRBJ2-1 NA TRBV19 TRBD2 TGTGCCAGTACTCCTGCAGCGGGGAACTACAATGAGCAGTTCTTC CASTPAAGNYNEQFF
TRBJ2-5 NA TRBV19 NA TGTGCCAGTAGTAACGGAGGTCAAGAGACCCAGTACTTC CASSNGGQETQYF
TRBJ2-7 NA TRBV19 NA TGTGCCAGTAGTGGGCAGGGCACTTTCTACGAGCAGTACTTC CASSGQGTFYEQYF
TRBJ2-3 NA TRBV7-2 NA TGTGCCAGCAGCTTTTACCTCTTGGGGCGGAAACCCACAGATACGCAGTATTTT CASSFYLLGRKPTDTQYF
TRBJ1-4 once TRBV7-8 NA TGTGCCAGCAGCCCAGTCGGCAGGATCAATGAAAAACTGTTTTTT CASSPVGRINEKLFF
TRBJ2-2 few TRBV29-1 NA TGCAGCGTTGAAAGAGGTCTAGCCGGGGAGCTGTTTTTT CSVERGLAGELFF
TRBJ2-5 once TRBV5-4 TRBD1 TGTGCCAGCAGCCCCTGGACAGGGACAGAGACCCAGTACTTC CASSPWTGTETQYF
TRBJ1-2 NA TRBV7-9 TRBD1 TGTGCCAGCAGCTTGGGGACAGGGGGAGATGGCTACACCTTC CASSLGTGGDGYTF
TRBJ2-1 NA TRBV7-8 TRBD2 TGTGCCAGCAGGCGTACTAGCGGGAGCGCTCCCTACAATGAGCAGTTCTTC CASRRTSGSAPYNEQFF
TRBJ1-1 few TRBV5-4 NA TGTGCCAGCAGCTTGGACGTAACAGGAGAGCACACTGAAGCTTTCTTT CASSLDVTGEHTEAFF